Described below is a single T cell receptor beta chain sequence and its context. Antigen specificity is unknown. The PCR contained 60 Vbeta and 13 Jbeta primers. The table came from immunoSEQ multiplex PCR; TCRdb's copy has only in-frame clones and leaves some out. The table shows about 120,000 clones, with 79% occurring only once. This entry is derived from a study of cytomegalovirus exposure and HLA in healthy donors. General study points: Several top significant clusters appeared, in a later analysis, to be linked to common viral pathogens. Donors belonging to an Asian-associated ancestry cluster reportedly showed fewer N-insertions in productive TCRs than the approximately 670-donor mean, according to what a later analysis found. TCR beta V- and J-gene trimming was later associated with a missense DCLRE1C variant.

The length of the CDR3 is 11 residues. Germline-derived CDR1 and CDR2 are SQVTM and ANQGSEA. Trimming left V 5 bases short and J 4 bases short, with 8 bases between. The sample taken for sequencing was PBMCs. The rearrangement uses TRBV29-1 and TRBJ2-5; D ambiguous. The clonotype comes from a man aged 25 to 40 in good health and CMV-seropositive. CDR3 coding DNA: TGCAGCGTTTCCTTATCAGAGACCCAGTACTTC. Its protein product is CSVSLSETQYF.